This T cell receptor (beta chain) was sequenced for a study of cytomegalovirus exposure and HLA in healthy donors. Trimming took 4 bases from V and 5 from J; bases not matched to a gene: 8. There are 15 residues in the CDR3. Germline V gene sequence: CDR1 SEHNR, CDR2 FQNEAQ (reference sequence). Method: immunoSEQ multiplex PCR; TCRdb's copy keeps in-frame clones and lacks some. Here the sample spans approximately 220,000 clones, just over 90% being singletons. Sequenced input: PBMCs. The origin of this receptor is a woman between 18 and 29 years old in good health and CMV-seronegative. The chain uses TRBV7-9 and TRBJ2-5; 9 bases align to TRBD1. The CDR3, as DNA: TGTGCCAGCAGCTCAACAGGGGGCATCGGGGAGACCCAGTACTTC. Amino acid sequence: CASSSTGGIGETQYF.